This T cell receptor beta chain was recorded in a study of cytomegalovirus exposure and HLA in healthy donors. The PCR used 60 Vbeta and 13 Jbeta primers. Libraries were prepared by immunoSEQ multiplex PCR; TCRdb keeps only in-frame clonotypes and omits some of them. This repertoire shows a few hundred thousand clones, around 83% found once; its top ten account for about 1.4%. Trimming shortened V by 4 bases and J by 3 bases, and 7 bases separated the two germline ends. The CDR3 loop spans 13 amino acids. Looked up from germline, CDR1 is SNHLY and CDR2 is FYNNEI. Input material: PBMCs. The genes are TRBV2 and TRBJ1-3; D gene ambiguous. This receptor was obtained from a girl between 10 and 17 years old in good health and CMV-seronegative. CDR3 protein: CASSAGSGNTIYF. CDR3 nucleotide sequence: TGTGCCAGCAGTGCCGGGAGTGGAAACACCATATATTTT.